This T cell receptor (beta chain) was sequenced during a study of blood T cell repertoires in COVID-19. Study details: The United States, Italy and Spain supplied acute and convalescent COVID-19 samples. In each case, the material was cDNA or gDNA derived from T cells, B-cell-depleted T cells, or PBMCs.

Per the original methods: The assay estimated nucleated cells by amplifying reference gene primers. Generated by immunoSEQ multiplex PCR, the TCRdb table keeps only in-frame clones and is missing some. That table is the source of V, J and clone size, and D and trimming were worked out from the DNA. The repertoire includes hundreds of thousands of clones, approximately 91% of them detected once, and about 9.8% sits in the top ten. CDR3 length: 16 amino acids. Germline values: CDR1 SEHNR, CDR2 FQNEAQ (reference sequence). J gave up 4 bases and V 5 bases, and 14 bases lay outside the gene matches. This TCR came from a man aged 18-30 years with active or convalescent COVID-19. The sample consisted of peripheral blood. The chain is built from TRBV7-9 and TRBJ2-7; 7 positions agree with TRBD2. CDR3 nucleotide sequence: TGTGCCAGCAGCCCATCCGCGGGCGGGGGAGTTTACGAGCAGTACTTC. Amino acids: CASSPSAGGGVYEQYF.